This TCR beta chain was obtained from a study of T cells after posttransplantation cyclophosphamide. Clones were read by immunoSEQ multiplex PCR, and TCRdb kept only the in-frame ones, dropping some. The sample was found to contain some 37,000 clones, and every one recurs. This CDR3 is built from 16 residues. V lost 2 bases and J 5 bases, leaving 16 bases between the germline ends. Germline V gene lookup returns CDR1 MGHDK and CDR2 SYGVNS. The chain combines TRBV25-1 with TRBJ2-1; tentative D call: TRBD1 (7 bases). The sequence came from a girl between 10 and 17 years old in good health, CMV-negative, and a related stem cell transplant donor. The sample consisted of PBMCs. In DNA form, the CDR3 reads TGTGCCAGCAGTGAAACACAGGGGAGGTTGGACAATGAGCAGTTCTTC. Translating gives CASSETQGRLDNEQFF.